The T cell receptor beta chain described here comes from a study of cytomegalovirus exposure and HLA in healthy donors. Notes on the study in general: With further analysis later on, most CMV-associated TCR beta chains appeared HLA-restricted.

Amplification used 60 Vbeta primers and 13 Jbeta primers. Only in-frame clones appear in the TCRdb table, and some are missing; sequencing was by immunoSEQ multiplex PCR. The sample includes under 150,000 clones, about 85% of them seen just once. With regard to this clone: Its antigen is not known.

The V segment lost 2 bases and the J segment 2 bases; nucleotides outside the gene matches: 8. Germline-derived CDR1 and CDR2 are SGHTA and FQGNSA. The CDR3 consists of 17 residues. The receptor comes from a boy aged 5-17 years in good health and CMV-seronegative. The chain links TRBV7-2 to TRBJ2-5; TRBD2 agrees at 10 bases. The sequenced sample consisted of PBMCs. The CDR3 is CASSLLAGDLAQETQYF. The CDR3 DNA is TGTGCCAGCAGCTTACTAGCGGGGGACCTCGCACAAGAGACCCAGTACTTC.